Shown below are 19 T cell receptor beta chains from a single sample sequenced in a study of cytomegalovirus exposure and HLA in healthy donors. Using immunoSEQ multiplex PCR, the repertoire was profiled, and TCRdb retains in-frame clones only, with some absent. The table lists about 200,000 clones, 81% of them singletons. The specimen sequenced was PBMCs. The source of these receptors is a woman aged 25 to 39 in good health and CMV-seronegative.

The V and J genes are TRBV28 and TRBJ1-3; 8 bases agree with TRBD1. The V gene's germline CDR1 is MDHEN and CDR2 SYDVKM. The J segment lost 7 bases and the V segment lost 5 bases, leaving 10 bases of the junction unmatched. The CDR3 extends over 15 amino acids. CDR3 region: CASSPRLRQGNTIYF. The CDR3 DNA follows: TGTGCCAGCAGTCCGCGATTGAGACAGGGGAACACCATATATTTT.

The CDR3 region is CASSETSGPYNEQFF. CDR3 DNA sequence: TGTGCCAGCAGCGAGACTAGCGGTCCCTACAATGAGCAGTTCTTC. The chain recombines TRBV5-4 with TRBJ2-1; 9 positions agree with TRBD2. CDR1 and CDR2 from the germline V gene are SGHNT and YYREEE (reference sequence). There are 15 residues in the CDR3. Trimming cost V 4 bases and J 2 bases; bases outside gene matches: 4.

This sequence joins TRBV6-5 and TRBJ2-3; D is perhaps TRBD1 (6 bases). Germline V gene data show CDR1 as MNHEY and CDR2 as SVGAGI. The CDR3 has 15 residues. Trimming took 6 bases from V and 1 from J, leaving 14 bases between them. The CDR3 nucleotides are TGTGCCAGCAGATCCTCTTGGACAGGCACAGATACGCAGTATTTT. Protein: CASRSSWTGTDTQYF.

This sequence joins TRBV5-1 and TRBJ2-7; 7 bases match TRBD1. Germline CDR1 and CDR2: SGHRS and YFSETQ. The CDR3 runs to 15 residues. V lost 3 bases to trimming and J lost 2 bases; unmatched junction nucleotides: 8. CDR3: CASSSAGTDPYEQYF. CDR3 nucleotides: TGCGCCAGCAGCTCAGCCGGGACAGATCCCTACGAGCAGTACTTC. Complete variable domain (other parts from reference TRBV5-1 and TRBJ2-7): KAGVTQTPRYLIKTRGQQVTLSCSPISGHRSVSWYQQTPGQGLQFLFEYFSETQRNKGNFPGRFSGRQFSNSRSEMNVSTLELGDSALYLCASSSAGTDPYEQYFGPGTRLTVT.

The rearrangement joins TRBV11-2 to TRBJ2-2, with a possible D match to TRBD2 (5 bases). The CDR3 contains 17 residues. Trimming removed 4 bases from V and 4 bases from J, with 19 bases in between. Germline V gene data show CDR1 as SGHAT and CDR2 as FQNNGV. The CDR3 sequence is CASSSDLFDGVTGELFF. CDR3 in DNA: TGTGCCAGCAGCTCAGATCTTTTTGACGGGGTCACCGGGGAGCTGTTTTTT.

The gene calls are TRBV7-2 and TRBJ2-1; D possibly corresponds to TRBD2 (5 bases). V lost 5 bases and J 6 bases, leaving 11 bases between the germline ends. CDR1 SGHTA and CDR2 FQGNSA come from the germline V gene. The CDR3 totals 13 residues. The CDR3 DNA reads as TGTGCCAGCAGCAGCCGGGATATCAATGAGCAGTTCTTC. Translated, it gives CASSSRDINEQFF.

The chain joins TRBV2 to TRBJ2-6, with D possibly matching TRBD2 (5 bases). CDR3 size: 14 residues. The germline V gene has CDR1 SNHLY and CDR2 FYNNEI. V was trimmed by 8 bases and J by 0 bases, leaving 8 bases between them. CDR3 protein: CASRGSSGANVLTF. The CDR3, as DNA: TGTGCCAGCCGAGGGAGCTCTGGGGCCAACGTCCTGACTTTC.

The rearrangement joins TRBV5-1 to TRBJ1-6; tentative D call: TRBD1 (6 bases). CDR3 length equals 16 residues. Trimming stripped 2 bases from V and 10 bases from J, with 19 bases between. In germline, CDR1 is SGHRS, CDR2 YFSETQ. The CDR3: CASSLWQGNVDSPLHF. In DNA form, the CDR3 reads TGCGCCAGCAGCTTATGGCAGGGGAATGTGGACTCACCCCTCCACTTT.

CDR3 coding DNA: TGTGCCTGGAGAGGAGTGAACACTGAAGCTTTCTTT. Translated: CAWRGVNTEAFF. This chain connects TRBV30 to TRBJ1-1, with D unclear. Germline CDR1 reads GTSNPN; CDR2 reads SVGIG (reference sequence). CDR3 size: 12 residues. Between the trimmed V and J ends, which lost 3 bases and 0 bases, there was a span of 5 bases.

The genes are TRBV2 and TRBJ2-5; 10 nucleotides agree with TRBD1. CDR3 length: 15 amino acids. V shed 4 bases and J 1 base; nucleotides not matched to a gene: 3. CDR1 is SNHLY, CDR2 FYNNEI, per germline. CDR3 in amino acids: CASSGGTGAQETQYF. Here the CDR3 DNA reads TGTGCCAGCAGTGGGGGGACAGGGGCCCAAGAGACCCAGTACTTC.

CDR3 amino acids: CASSEIRQQGYEQYF. CDR3 bases: TGTGCCAGCAGTGAAATTAGGCAGCAGGGCTACGAGCAGTACTTC. The chain recombines TRBV6-1 with TRBJ2-7; D is perhaps TRBD1 (5 bases). The V end lost 2 bases, the J end lost 3 bases, and 14 bases lay between the germline ends. The CDR3 has 15 residues. Germline V lookup: CDR1 MNHNS, CDR2 SASEGT.

The V gene is TRBV18, the J gene TRBJ2-5, with D uncertain. V lost 2 bases to trimming and J lost 2 bases, with 3 bases between them. The CDR3 covers 12 residues. CDR1 KGHSH and CDR2 LQKENI come from the germline V gene. The CDR3 loop is CASSPIQETQYF. The CDR3 DNA reads TGTGCCAGCTCACCAATACAAGAGACCCAGTACTTC.

The chain links TRBV10-1 to TRBJ1-1, with 10 bases identical to TRBD1. From germline, CDR1 is WNHNN and CDR2 SYGVQD (reference sequence). The CDR3 covers 14 residues. J was trimmed by 3 bases and V by 11 bases; bases with no gene match: 9. The CDR3 is CASTSGQGDTEAFF. The CDR3 nucleotides read TGCGCCTCGACCTCCGGACAGGGGGACACTGAAGCTTTCTTT.

The rearrangement joins TRBV18 to TRBJ2-2, with 7 bases identical to TRBD2. CDR3 length equals 16 residues. Germline-derived CDR1 and CDR2 are KGHSH and LQKENI. V trimming: 6 bases; J trimming: 4 bases; junction bases outside the gene matches: 11. The CDR3 DNA sequence: TGTGCCAGCTCTACGAGGGCGGGAGCAGCCACCGGGGAGCTGTTTTTT. Translation gives CASSTRAGAATGELFF.

CDR3 residues: CASSYSYSSNTEAFF. CDR3 coding DNA: TGTGCCAGCAGTTACTCCTACAGTTCGAACACTGAAGCTTTCTTT. The chain is built from TRBV6-5 and TRBJ1-1; D not certain. CDR3 length: 15 amino acids. CDR1 is MNHEY and CDR2 is SVGAGI in the germline V gene. Deletions cut 0 bases from V and 1 base from J, with 9 bases between.

CDR3 loop: CSAGPIDEQYF. The CDR3 DNA reads TGCAGTGCGGGCCCAATTGACGAGCAGTACTTC. The rearrangement uses TRBV20-1 and TRBJ2-7; D remains ambiguous. Trimming left V 6 bases short and J 5 bases short, with 11 bases between. The germline V gene has CDR1 DFQATT and CDR2 SNEGSKA (reference sequence). The CDR3 length is 11 residues.

This chain links TRBV5-4 with TRBJ2-3; tentatively, D is TRBD2 (6 bases). Germline assignment: CDR1 SGHNT and CDR2 YYREEE (reference sequence). The CDR3 runs to 15 residues. V was pared by 3 bases and J by 0 bases, with 11 bases between. The CDR3 spells CASSSSGFSTDTQYF. The DNA for the CDR3 is TGTGCCAGCAGCTCAAGCGGGTTCAGCACAGATACGCAGTATTTT.

J is TRBJ2-3 and V is TRBV6-6; maybe TRBD2 (6 bases). V lost 2 bases to trimming and J lost 6 bases, with 15 bases between them. The CDR3 length is 15 residues. The germline CDR1 and CDR2 sequences are MNHNY and SVGAGI (reference sequence). For the CDR3, the DNA is TGTGCCAGCAGTTACCCCGGGAGATCGGCCGATACGCAGTATTTT. Residues: CASSYPGRSADTQYF.

The chain has TRBV5-1 and TRBJ2-7; 9 nucleotides align to TRBD2. Trimming removed 4 bases from V and 2 bases from J; junction bases left unmatched: 7. The CDR3 consists of 15 residues. CDR1 SGHRS and CDR2 YFSETQ come from the germline V gene. CDR3 coding DNA: TGCGCCAGCAGCCCGGCCGGGACTAGCACCTACGAGCAGTACTTC. Translating it yields CASSPAGTSTYEQYF.